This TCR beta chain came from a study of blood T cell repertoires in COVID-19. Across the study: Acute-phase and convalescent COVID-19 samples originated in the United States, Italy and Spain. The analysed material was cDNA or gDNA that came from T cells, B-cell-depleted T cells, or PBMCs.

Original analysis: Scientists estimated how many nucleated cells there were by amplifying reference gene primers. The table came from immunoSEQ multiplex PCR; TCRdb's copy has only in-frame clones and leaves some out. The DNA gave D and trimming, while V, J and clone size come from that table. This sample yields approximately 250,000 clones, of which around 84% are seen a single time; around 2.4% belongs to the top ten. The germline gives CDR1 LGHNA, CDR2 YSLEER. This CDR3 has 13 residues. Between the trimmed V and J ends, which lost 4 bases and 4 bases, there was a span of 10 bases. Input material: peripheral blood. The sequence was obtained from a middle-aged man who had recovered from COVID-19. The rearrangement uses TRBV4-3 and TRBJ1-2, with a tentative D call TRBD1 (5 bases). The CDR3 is CASSLQDGYGYTF. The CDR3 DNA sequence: TGCGCCAGCAGCCTACAGGACGGCTATGGCTACACCTTC.